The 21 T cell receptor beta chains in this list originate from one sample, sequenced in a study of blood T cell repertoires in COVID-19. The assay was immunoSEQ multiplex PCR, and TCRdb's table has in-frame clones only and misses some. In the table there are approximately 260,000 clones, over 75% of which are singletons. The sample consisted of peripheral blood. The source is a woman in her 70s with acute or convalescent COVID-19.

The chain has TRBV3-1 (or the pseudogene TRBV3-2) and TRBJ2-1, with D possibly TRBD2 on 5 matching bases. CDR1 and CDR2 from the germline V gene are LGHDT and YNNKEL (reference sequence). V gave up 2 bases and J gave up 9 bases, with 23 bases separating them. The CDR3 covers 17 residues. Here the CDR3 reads CASSQPTLIRGPGEQFF. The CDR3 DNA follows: TGTGCCAGCAGCCAACCAACTCTGATTAGAGGGCCAGGTGAGCAGTTCTTC.

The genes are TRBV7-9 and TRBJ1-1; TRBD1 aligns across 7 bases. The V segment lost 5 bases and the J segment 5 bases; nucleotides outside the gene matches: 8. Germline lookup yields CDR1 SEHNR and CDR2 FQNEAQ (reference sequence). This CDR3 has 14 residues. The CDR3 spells CASSLPTGSTEAFF. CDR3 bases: TGTGCCAGCAGCCTACCGACAGGGAGTACTGAAGCTTTCTTT.

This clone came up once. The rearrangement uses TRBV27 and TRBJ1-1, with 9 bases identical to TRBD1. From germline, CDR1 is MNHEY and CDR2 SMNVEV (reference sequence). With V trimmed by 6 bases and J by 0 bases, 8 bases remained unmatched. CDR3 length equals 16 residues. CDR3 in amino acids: CASRHTTGGMNTEAFF. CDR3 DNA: TGTGCCAGCAGGCATACGACAGGGGGGATGAACACTGAAGCTTTCTTT.

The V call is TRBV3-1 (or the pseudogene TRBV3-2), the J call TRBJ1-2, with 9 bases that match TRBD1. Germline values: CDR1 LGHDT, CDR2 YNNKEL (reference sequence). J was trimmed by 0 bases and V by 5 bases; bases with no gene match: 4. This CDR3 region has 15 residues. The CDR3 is CASSFRQGANYGYTF. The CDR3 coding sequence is TGTGCCAGCAGCTTTCGACAGGGGGCTAACTATGGCTACACCTTC.

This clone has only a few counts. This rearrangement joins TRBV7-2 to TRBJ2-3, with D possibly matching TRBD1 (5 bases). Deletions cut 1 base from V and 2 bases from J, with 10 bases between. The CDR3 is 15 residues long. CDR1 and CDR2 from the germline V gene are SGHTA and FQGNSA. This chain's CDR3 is CASSLDRQFTDTQYF. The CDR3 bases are TGTGCCAGCAGCTTAGACCGACAGTTCACAGATACGCAGTATTTT.

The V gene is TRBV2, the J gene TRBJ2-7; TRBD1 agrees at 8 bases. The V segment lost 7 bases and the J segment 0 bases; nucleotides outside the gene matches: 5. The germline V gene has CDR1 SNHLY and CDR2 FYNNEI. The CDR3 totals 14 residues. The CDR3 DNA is TGTGCCAGCACGCGACAGGGGCCCTCCTACGAGCAGTACTTC. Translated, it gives CASTRQGPSYEQYF.

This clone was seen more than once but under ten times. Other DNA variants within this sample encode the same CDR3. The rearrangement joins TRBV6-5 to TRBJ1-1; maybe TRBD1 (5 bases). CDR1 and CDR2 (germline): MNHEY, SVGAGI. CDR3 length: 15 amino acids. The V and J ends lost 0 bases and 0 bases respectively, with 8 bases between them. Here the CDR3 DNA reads TGTGCCAGCAGTTACTCCGGGGGTGTGAACACTGAAGCTTTCTTT. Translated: CASSYSGGVNTEAFF.

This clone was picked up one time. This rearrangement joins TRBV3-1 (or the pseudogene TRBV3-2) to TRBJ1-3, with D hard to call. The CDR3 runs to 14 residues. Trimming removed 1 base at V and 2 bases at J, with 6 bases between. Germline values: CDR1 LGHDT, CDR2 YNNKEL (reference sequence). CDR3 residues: CASSQGGTGNTIYF. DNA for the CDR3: TGTGCCAGCAGCCAAGGCGGGACTGGAAACACCATATATTTT.

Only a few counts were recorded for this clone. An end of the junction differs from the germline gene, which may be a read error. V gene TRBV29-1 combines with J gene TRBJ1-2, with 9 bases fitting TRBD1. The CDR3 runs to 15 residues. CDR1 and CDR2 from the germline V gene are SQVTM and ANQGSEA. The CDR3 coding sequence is TGCAGCGTTGAAGAAGTTTCGGGACAGGGCCTCTCGGGATCCTTC. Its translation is CSVEEVSGQGLSGSF. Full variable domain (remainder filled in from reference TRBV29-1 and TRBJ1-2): SAVISQKPSRDICQRGTSLTIQCQVDSQVTMMFWYRQQPGQSLTLIATANQGSEATYESGFVIDKFPISRPNLTFSTLTVSNMSPEDSSIYLCSVEEVSGQGLSGSFGSGTRLTVV.

The CDR3 reads CASSSSRAGNNEQFF. The CDR3 nucleotides read TGTGCCAGCAGCTCCTCCCGGGCAGGGAATAATGAGCAGTTCTTC. The chain employs TRBV7-2 and TRBJ2-1, with D possibly being TRBD1 (5 bases). The germline CDR1 and CDR2 sequences are SGHTA and FQGNSA. The CDR3 covers 15 residues. V was shortened by 4 bases and J by 7 bases, with 17 bases between the two germline ends.

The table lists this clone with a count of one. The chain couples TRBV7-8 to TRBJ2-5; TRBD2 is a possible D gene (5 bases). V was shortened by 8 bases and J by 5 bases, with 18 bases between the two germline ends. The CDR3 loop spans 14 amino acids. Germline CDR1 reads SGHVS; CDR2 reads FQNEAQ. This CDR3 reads CASAWEWSSETQYF. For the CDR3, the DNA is TGTGCCAGCGCTTGGGAGTGGTCTTCGGAGACCCAGTACTTC.

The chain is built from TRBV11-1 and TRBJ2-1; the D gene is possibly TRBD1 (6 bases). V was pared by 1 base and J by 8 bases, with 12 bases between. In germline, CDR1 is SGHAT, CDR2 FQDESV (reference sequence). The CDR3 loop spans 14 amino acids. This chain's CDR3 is CASSLGQAVYEQFF. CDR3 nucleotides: TGTGCCAGCAGCTTAGGACAGGCAGTGTATGAGCAGTTCTTC.

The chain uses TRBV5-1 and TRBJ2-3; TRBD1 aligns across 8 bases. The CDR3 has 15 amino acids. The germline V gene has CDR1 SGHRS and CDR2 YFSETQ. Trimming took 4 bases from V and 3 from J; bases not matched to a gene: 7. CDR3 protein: CASSASDRVTDTQYF. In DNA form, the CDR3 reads TGCGCCAGCAGCGCCTCGGACAGGGTAACAGATACGCAGTATTTT.

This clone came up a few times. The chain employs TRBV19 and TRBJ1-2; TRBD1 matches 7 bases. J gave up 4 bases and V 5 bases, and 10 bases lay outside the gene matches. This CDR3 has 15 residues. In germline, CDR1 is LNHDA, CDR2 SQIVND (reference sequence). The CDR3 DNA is TGTGCCAGTAGTGCCGTCTCGACAGGGACCTATGGCTACACCTTC. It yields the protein CASSAVSTGTYGYTF.

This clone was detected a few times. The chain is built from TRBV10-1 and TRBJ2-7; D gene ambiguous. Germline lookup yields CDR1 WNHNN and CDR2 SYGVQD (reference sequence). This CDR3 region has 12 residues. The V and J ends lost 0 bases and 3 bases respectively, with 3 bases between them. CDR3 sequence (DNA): TGCGCCAGCAGTGAGTCTCTCTACGAGCAGTACTTC. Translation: CASSESLYEQYF.

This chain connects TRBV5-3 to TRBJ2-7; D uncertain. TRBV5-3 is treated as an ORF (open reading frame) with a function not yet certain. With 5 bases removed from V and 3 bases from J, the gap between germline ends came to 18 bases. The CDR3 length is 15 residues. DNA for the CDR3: TGTGCCAGAAGTGCTCCCCACAGCTCCTTCTACGAGCAGTACTTC. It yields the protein CARSAPHSSFYEQYF.

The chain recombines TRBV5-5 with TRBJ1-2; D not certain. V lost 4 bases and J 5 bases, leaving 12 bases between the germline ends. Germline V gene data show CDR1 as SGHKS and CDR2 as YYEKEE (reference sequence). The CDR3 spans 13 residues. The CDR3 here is CASSRVIQYGYTF. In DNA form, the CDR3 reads TGTGCCAGCAGCCGGGTCATTCAGTATGGCTACACCTTC.

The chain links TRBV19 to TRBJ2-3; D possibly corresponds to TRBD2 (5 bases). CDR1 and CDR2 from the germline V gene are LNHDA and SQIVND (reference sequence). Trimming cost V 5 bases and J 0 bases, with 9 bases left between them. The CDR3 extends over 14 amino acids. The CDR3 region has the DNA TGTGCCAGTAGTTCGACTACTAGCACAGATACGCAGTATTTT. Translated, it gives CASSSTTSTDTQYF. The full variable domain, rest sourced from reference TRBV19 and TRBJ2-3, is DGGITQSPKYLFRKEGQNVTLSCEQNLNHDAMYWYRQDPGQGLRLIYYSQIVNDFQKGDIAEGYSVSREKKESFPLTVTSAQKNPTAFYLCASSSTTSTDTQYFGPGTRLTVL.

The CDR3, as DNA: TGCAGTGCTAGTTGGGGACAGTATAGCAATCAGCCCCAGCATTTT. It yields the protein CSASWGQYSNQPQHF. The rearrangement links TRBV20-1 to TRBJ1-5; 7 nucleotides agree with TRBD1. The CDR3 consists of 15 residues. Germline assignment: CDR1 DFQATT and CDR2 SNEGSKA (reference sequence). Trimming cost V 3 bases and J 0 bases; bases outside gene matches: 5.

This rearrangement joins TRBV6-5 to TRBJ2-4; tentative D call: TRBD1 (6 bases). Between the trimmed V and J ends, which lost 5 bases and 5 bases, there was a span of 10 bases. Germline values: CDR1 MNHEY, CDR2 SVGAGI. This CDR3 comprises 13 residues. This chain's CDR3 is CASSLPGENIQYF. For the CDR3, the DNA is TGTGCCAGCAGTCTCCCAGGGGAAAACATTCAGTACTTC.

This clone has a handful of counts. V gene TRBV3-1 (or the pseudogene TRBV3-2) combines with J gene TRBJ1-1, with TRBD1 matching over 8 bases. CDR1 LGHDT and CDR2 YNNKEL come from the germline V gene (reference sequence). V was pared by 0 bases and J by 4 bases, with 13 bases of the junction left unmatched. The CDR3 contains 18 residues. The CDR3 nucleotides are TGTGCCAGCAGCCAAGATCGGCGGAGACAGGGGTCTCCCACTGAAGCTTTCTTT. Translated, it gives CASSQDRRRQGSPTEAFF.